This paragraph reports one TCR beta chain. The assay was immunoSEQ multiplex PCR, and TCRdb's table has in-frame clones only and misses some. The sample consists of some 190,000 clones, approximately 91% of them appearing once. V was pared by 0 bases and J by 8 bases, with 19 bases between. This CDR3 comprises 15 residues. Germline V CDR1 and CDR2: GTSNPN, SVGIG (reference sequence). These data belong to a study of control samples from healthy donors and cancer patients. The sample was blood. The receptor was derived from a man in his thirties or forties in good health. The chain employs TRBV30 and TRBJ1-2; a possible D gene is TRBD1 (6 bases). The CDR3 nucleotides read TGTGCCTGGAGTGTAACGTTAGGGGGTACTGCGGGCTACACCTTC. Translated, it gives CAWSVTLGGTAGYTF.